The 29 T cell receptor beta chains below were found in one sample sequenced in a study of response to subunit inactivated influenza vaccine (dated by TCRdb to the late 2010s). The receptor library was made with RT-PCR. Sequencing was carried out with an Illumina HiSeq 2500. TCRdb took the public reads, trimmed them with fastp at Q25, ran MiXCR for clone calling and kept in-frame beta chains. Rows with a matching CDR3 protein are joined into one entry that keeps the most common DNA and genes. In this sample the table shows around 850,000 distinct CDR3 sequences, 15% to 20% of which occur a single time. The ten biggest clones cover 9.5% to 13% of the sample. The sample here was PBMCs from blood, taken about 5 days after vaccination. The receptors derive from a man aged 45 to 65 who received an inactivated influenza vaccine. Donor details come from another sample of the same person, matched by shared clones.

V gene TRBV11-1 combines with J gene TRBJ2-3; D call uncertain. V shed 5 bases and J shed 3 bases, with 15 bases lying between them. CDR1 is SGHAT, CDR2 FQDESV, per germline (reference sequence). CDR3 length equals 15 residues. The CDR3 bases are TGTGCCAGCAGCATACGGGCCGCGCGAACAGATACGCAGTATTTT. Its protein is CASSIRAARTDTQYF.

This chain uses TRBV9 with TRBJ2-3; 10 nucleotides agree with TRBD1. The CDR3 runs 17 residues. V gave up 3 bases and J gave up 5 bases; unmatched junction bases: 12. The germline CDR1 and CDR2 sequences are SGDLS and YYNGEE. DNA of the CDR3: TGTGCCAGCAGCGGGGCCGCGACAGGGGGCGGAGTAGATACGCAGTATTTT. Translation: CASSGAATGGGVDTQYF.

This clonotype was counted many times. The gene calls are TRBV20-1 and TRBJ2-2; D not certain. This CDR3 comprises 14 residues. CDR1 is DFQATT and CDR2 is SNEGSKA in the germline V gene (reference sequence). V shed 3 bases and J shed 0 bases, with 8 bases lying between them. The CDR3 DNA follows: TGCAGTGCTAGCACGCTCGCGAACACCGGGGAGCTGTTTTTT. This encodes CSASTLANTGELFF.

This clonotype was observed a few times. The genes are TRBV5-6 and TRBJ2-7; 12 nucleotides line up with TRBD2. Germline CDR1 and CDR2: SGHDT and YYEEEE. The CDR3 runs to 16 residues. Losses at the gene ends were 4 bases for V and 3 bases for J; bases not matched to a gene: 8. In DNA form, the CDR3 reads TGTGCCAGCAGCAGACTAGCGGGAGTCCTCATCTACGAGCAGTACTTC. The encoded protein is CASSRLAGVLIYEQYF.

This clonotype was found a few times. J is TRBJ2-5 and V is TRBV20-1; 9 bases agree with TRBD2. This CDR3 comprises 15 residues. CDR1 and CDR2 from the germline V gene are DFQATT and SNEGSKA (reference sequence). Germline trimming cut 3 bases from V and 5 bases from J; bases unmatched to any gene: 10. Here the CDR3 DNA reads TGCAGTGCTAGTAGCCGGCGGGAGGGTCCCGAGACCCAGTACTTC. It yields the protein CSASSRREGPETQYF.

The rearrangement uses TRBV15 and TRBJ1-1, with D perhaps TRBD1 (5 bases). In germline, CDR1 is LNHNV, CDR2 YYDKDF (reference sequence). The CDR3 loop spans 18 amino acids. V dropped 3 bases and J dropped 1 base, with 21 bases sitting between them. The CDR3 region is CATSSHINSGLKNTEAFF. In DNA form, the CDR3 reads TGTGCCACCAGCAGTCATATCAACTCGGGACTGAAGAACACTGAAGCTTTCTTT. The full variable domain, completed using reference TRBV15 and TRBJ1-1, is DAMVIQNPRYQVTQFGKPVTLSCSQTLNHNVMYWYQQKSSQAPKLLFHYYDKDFNNEADTPDNFQSRRPNTSFCFLDIRSPGLGDTAMYLCATSSHINSGLKNTEAFFGQGTRLTVV.

In its sample, this clonotype was seen many times. The V and J genes are TRBV12-3 or TRBV12-4 and TRBJ2-1; TRBD2 agrees at 7 bases. With 5 bases clipped from V and 5 bases from J, the junction kept 9 bases outside the gene matches. There are 15 residues in the CDR3. DNA of the CDR3: TGTGCCAGCAGTCCCCCGGGACTATTAAACAATGAGCAGTTCTTC. Protein: CASSPPGLLNNEQFF.

This clonotype occurred many times. The V gene is TRBV6-1, the J gene TRBJ2-3; D possibly corresponds to TRBD2 (5 bases). The V and J ends lost 6 bases and 0 bases respectively, with 7 bases between them. Germline V gene sequence: CDR1 MNHNS, CDR2 SASEGT. This CDR3 region has 13 residues. The CDR3 coding sequence is TGTGCCAGCAGAGCGGCAAGCACAGATACGCAGTATTTT. As protein: CASRAASTDTQYF.

The rearrangement uses TRBV7-9 and TRBJ2-1; 8 positions agree with TRBD2. Trimming removed 0 bases from V and 4 bases from J; junction bases left unmatched: 5. Germline assignment: CDR1 SEHNR and CDR2 FQNEAQ (reference sequence). CDR3 size: 16 residues. CDR3 nucleotide sequence: TGTGCCAGCAGCTTAGCGTACAGCGGGGGATACAATGAGCAGTTCTTC. This gives the protein CASSLAYSGGYNEQFF.

This chain joins TRBV29-1 and TRBJ2-5; TRBD1 is a possible D gene (6 bases). The CDR3 is made up of 18 amino acids. Germline CDR1 is SQVTM and CDR2 is ANQGSEA. V lost 0 bases and J lost 1, with 21 bases in between. This CDR3 reads CSVEDPRDNWLSQETQYF. The CDR3, as DNA: TGCAGCGTTGAAGACCCCCGGGACAATTGGTTGTCCCAAGAGACCCAGTACTTC.

This clonotype was detected only a few times. The chain employs TRBV5-1 and TRBJ1-6; a possible D gene is TRBD1 (5 bases). Germline assignment: CDR1 SGHRS and CDR2 YFSETQ. Deletions cut 4 bases from V and 11 bases from J, with 16 bases between. The CDR3 is 14 residues long. The CDR3 DNA is TGCGCCAGCAGCACGACCCGGGGGTCGACACCCCTCCACTTT. Its protein product is CASSTTRGSTPLHF.

This clonotype has more than one count but fewer than ten. The gene calls are TRBV6-5 and TRBJ2-3, with 10 bases aligning to TRBD1. The CDR3 is 16 amino acids. V gave up 3 bases and J gave up 6 bases; unmatched junction bases: 9. Germline lookup yields CDR1 MNHEY and CDR2 SVGAGI. The CDR3 region is CASSYKGDRGHDTQYF. The CDR3, as DNA: TGTGCCAGCAGTTATAAGGGGGACAGGGGCCATGATACGCAGTATTTT.

This clonotype was counted only a few times. This sequence joins TRBV20-1 and TRBJ2-5, with D perhaps matching TRBD2 (7 bases). Germline V gene lookup returns CDR1 DFQATT and CDR2 SNEGSKA (reference sequence). The V end lost 4 bases, the J end lost 5 bases, and 20 bases lay between the germline ends. The CDR3 extends over 15 amino acids. As DNA, the CDR3 is TGCAGTGCTACCGGGGGGCCCGAGATAGGGGAGACCCAGTACTTC. It yields the protein CSATGGPEIGETQYF.

This clonotype was seen only a few times. This chain links TRBV4-3 with TRBJ2-1, with TRBD2 identical over 9 bases. V lost 0 bases to trimming and J lost 4 bases; unmatched junction nucleotides: 7. Germline CDR1 reads LGHNA; CDR2 reads YSLEER. CDR3 length: 17 residues. The CDR3 region has the DNA TGCGCCAGCAGCCAAGAAAAGTGGCTAGCGGGGTACAATGAGCAGTTCTTC. The encoded protein is CASSQEKWLAGYNEQFF.

V usage is TRBV20-1 and J usage is TRBJ2-5; 9 nucleotides line up with TRBD1. CDR1 is DFQATT and CDR2 is SNEGSKA in the germline V gene (reference sequence). The ends lost 0 bases at V and 6 bases at J; junction bases unmatched: 11. CDR3 length: 16 residues. This chain's CDR3 is CSARDPGQGSLQTQYF. CDR3 sequence (DNA): TGCAGTGCTAGAGATCCGGGACAGGGATCTTTACAGACCCAGTACTTC.

This chain connects TRBV6-2 or TRBV6-3 to TRBJ2-1, with D perhaps matching TRBD1 or TRBD2 (5 bases each). This CDR3 has 16 amino acids. Germline CDR1 is MNHEY and CDR2 is SVGEGT. V lost 6 bases to trimming and J lost 3 bases, with 18 bases between them. The CDR3, as DNA: TGTGCCAGCAGGGAGGTGGGGGTGCAGGTCTACAATGAGCAGTTCTTC. This codes for CASREVGVQVYNEQFF.

The rearrangement uses TRBV6-1 and TRBJ1-1; the D gene is possibly TRBD1 (5 bases). This CDR3 spans 14 amino acids. Trimming pared 7 bases from V and 8 bases from J, leaving 20 bases between. CDR1 MNHNS and CDR2 SASEGT come from the germline V gene. CDR3 sequence: CASTWSVGAGEAFF. CDR3 in DNA: TGTGCCAGCACCTGGTCCGTCGGGGCAGGCGAAGCTTTCTTT.

This clonotype has more than one count but fewer than ten. The V gene is TRBV4-2, the J gene TRBJ2-3; 7 bases map to TRBD2. Looked up from germline, CDR1 is LGHNA and CDR2 is YNFKEQ. The trim removed 0 bases at V and 6 bases at J, leaving 9 bases unmatched. The CDR3 has 16 residues. The CDR3 sequence: CASSQESAGRVDTQYF. In nucleotides, the CDR3 is TGTGCCAGCAGCCAAGAAAGCGCAGGGAGGGTCGATACGCAGTATTTT.

This clonotype has only a few counts. The J gene is TRBJ2-3, the V gene TRBV7-2; 9 bases are shared with TRBD2. Germline V lookup: CDR1 SGHTA, CDR2 FQGNSA. This CDR3 has 15 amino acids. J gave up 6 bases and V 5 bases, and 9 bases lay outside the gene matches. As DNA, the CDR3 is TGTGCCAGCAGCAGGAGAGCGGGAGGTTCTGATACGCAGTATTTT. As protein: CASSRRAGGSDTQYF.

V gene TRBV3-1 combines with J gene TRBJ1-5; possibly TRBD1 for D (5 bases). Between the trimmed V and J ends, which lost 1 base and 4 bases, there was a span of 11 bases. Germline CDR1 LGHDT, CDR2 YNNKEL (reference sequence). The CDR3 loop spans 15 amino acids. The chain's CDR3 is CASSQGDGRNQPQHF. In nucleotides, the CDR3 is TGTGCCAGCAGCCAAGGGGACGGCAGAAATCAGCCCCAGCATTTT.

There are a few counts of this clonotype. The chain employs TRBV5-5 and TRBJ2-7; 10 bases agree with TRBD2. With 0 bases clipped from V and 7 bases from J, the junction kept 7 bases outside the gene matches. The CDR3 has 15 residues. Germline CDR1 is SGHKS and CDR2 is YYEKEE (reference sequence). This chain's CDR3 is CASSLVGLAAWEQYF. The CDR3 nucleotides read TGTGCCAGCAGCTTGGTAGGACTAGCGGCCTGGGAGCAGTACTTC.

The chain recombines TRBV18 with TRBJ2-2; tentative D call: TRBD2 (6 bases). The V and J ends lost 3 bases and 0 bases respectively, with 14 bases between them. The germline V gene encodes CDR1 KGHSH and CDR2 LQKENI. CDR3 length: 17 amino acids. The CDR3 DNA is TGTGCCAGCTCACCGCCCGTAGGCGGGGCGAACACCGGGGAGCTGTTTTTT. Translation gives CASSPPVGGANTGELFF.

There are a few counts of this clonotype. The chain recombines TRBV4-3 with TRBJ2-7, with D maybe TRBD2 (6 bases). Germline values: CDR1 LGHNA, CDR2 YSLEER. The CDR3 spans 16 residues. The ends were cut back, 2 bases at V and 0 bases at J, with 14 bases in the middle. The CDR3 bases are TGCGCCAGCAGCCAAATGGAGGGGACGAGCTCCTACGAGCAGTACTTC. Protein product: CASSQMEGTSSYEQYF.

This clonotype was seen a handful of times. The chain joins TRBV27 to TRBJ2-7; weak D call: TRBD2 (6 bases). V lost 8 bases, J lost 2 bases, and 13 bases lay in between. Germline-derived CDR1 and CDR2 are MNHEY and SMNVEV (reference sequence). This CDR3 region has 13 residues. The CDR3 DNA reads TGTGCCAGCCGGGGGTACGGAACCTACGAGCAGTACTTC. Translated: CASRGYGTYEQYF.

This clonotype has a handful of counts. J is TRBJ1-1 and V is TRBV7-8, with D possibly being TRBD1 (6 bases). V was shortened by 4 bases and J by 4 bases, with 16 bases between the two germline ends. The CDR3 sequence is 15 residues long. Germline V gives CDR1 SGHVS, CDR2 FQNEAQ. The CDR3 protein is CASSSTTGFGTEAFF. CDR3 in DNA: TGTGCCAGCAGCTCTACCACAGGGTTCGGCACTGAAGCTTTCTTT.

The genes are TRBV4-2 and TRBJ2-2; D could derive from TRBD1 or TRBD2 (5 bases each). Per the germline V gene, CDR1 is LGHNA and CDR2 is YNFKEQ. CDR3 length: 14 residues. V dropped 0 bases and J dropped 12 bases, with 14 bases sitting between them. The CDR3 DNA reads as TGTGCCAGCAGCCAAGAAGTGGGGACCCCAAAGCTGTTTTTT. Its protein product is CASSQEVGTPKLFF.

The chain joins TRBV12-3 or TRBV12-4 to TRBJ1-5; 8 positions agree with TRBD1. This CDR3 contains 13 residues. Trimming cost V 5 bases and J 6 bases; bases outside gene matches: 3. As DNA, the CDR3 is TGTGCCAGCAGTCGAGGACAGGGTCAGCCCCAGCATTTT. Amino acid sequence: CASSRGQGQPQHF.

This clonotype was seen many times. The junction and the germline gene differ at one end; a read error may be behind it. J is TRBJ2-3 and V is TRBV11-2; perhaps TRBD2 as D (6 bases). The germline CDR1 and CDR2 sequences are SGHAT and FQNNGV. The CDR3 has 12 residues. CDR3 sequence reads: CASSLEGDTQYF. CDR3 nucleotide sequence: TGCGCCAGCAGCTTGGAGGGAGATACGCAGTATTTT.

This clonotype showed up just a few times. This chain links TRBV20-1 with TRBJ1-2; 9 nucleotides agree with TRBD1. Germline loops: CDR1 DFQATT, CDR2 SNEGSKA (reference sequence). This CDR3 has 14 amino acids. Losses at the gene ends were 7 bases for V and 3 bases for J; bases not matched to a gene: 9. CDR3 nucleotides: TGCAGTGTCGAAGCCGGGACAGGGTACTATGGCTACACCTTC. Its protein is CSVEAGTGYYGYTF.